What follows is one T cell receptor beta chain and its context. Looked up from germline, CDR1 is MDHEN and CDR2 is SYDVKM. The CDR3 sequence is 16 residues long. With V trimmed by 2 bases and J by 0 bases, 3 bases remained unmatched. The record originates from a study of T cell changes during pregnancy in multiple sclerosis. Produced via immunoSEQ multiplex PCR; TCRdb's table is partial and in-frame only. The data show some 16,000 clones, approximately 80% seen once. This material consisted of CD8+ T cells from peripheral blood mononuclear cells, taken after pregnancy. The clonotype comes from a female donor in good health, enrolled as a control in a pregnancy study. The rearrangement joins TRBV28 to TRBJ1-4, with 7 bases lining up with TRBD1. CDR3 in DNA: TGTGCCAGCAGTTTACACACAGGGGCAACTAATGAAAAACTGTTTTTT. Translation gives CASSLHTGATNEKLFF.